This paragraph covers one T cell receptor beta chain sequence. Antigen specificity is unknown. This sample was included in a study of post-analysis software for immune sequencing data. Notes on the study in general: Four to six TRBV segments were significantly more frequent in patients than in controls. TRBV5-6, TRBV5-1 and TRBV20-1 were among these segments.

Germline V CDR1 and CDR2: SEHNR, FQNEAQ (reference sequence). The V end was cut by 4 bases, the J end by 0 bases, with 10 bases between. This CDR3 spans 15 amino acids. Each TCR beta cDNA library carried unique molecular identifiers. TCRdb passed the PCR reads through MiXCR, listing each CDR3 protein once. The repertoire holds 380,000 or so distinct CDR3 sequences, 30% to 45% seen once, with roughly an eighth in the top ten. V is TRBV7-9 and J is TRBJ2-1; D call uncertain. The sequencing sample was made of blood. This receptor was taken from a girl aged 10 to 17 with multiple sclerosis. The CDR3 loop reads CASSYGSGSYNEQFF. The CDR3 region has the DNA TGTGCCAGCAGCTACGGGTCCGGCTCCTACAATGAGCAGTTCTTC.